The 21 T cell receptor beta chains presented below share a single source sample, sequenced in a study of blood T cell repertoires in COVID-19. The method was immunoSEQ multiplex PCR; TCRdb's version includes in-frame clones alone and lacks a portion of them. The table shows hundreds of thousands of clones, with roughly nine tenths occurring only once. Sequencing used peripheral blood. These receptor sequences come from a woman between 55 and 75 years old who had recovered from COVID-19.

The chain links TRBV5-1 to TRBJ2-3; 7 nucleotides line up with TRBD2. With 4 bases clipped from V and 0 bases from J, the junction kept 5 bases outside the gene matches. Germline V CDR1 and CDR2: SGHRS, YFSETQ. This CDR3 region has 15 residues. The CDR3 protein is CASSPERGSTDTQYF. DNA for the CDR3: TGCGCCAGCAGCCCGGAGCGGGGAAGCACAGATACGCAGTATTTT.

The CDR3 DNA reads as TGTGCCAGCAGCTTAGGCAGCCAAGAGACCCAGTACTTC. It translates to CASSLGSQETQYF. The rearrangement joins TRBV13 to TRBJ2-5; D gene ambiguous. Germline loops: CDR1 PRHDT, CDR2 FYEKMQ (reference sequence). Trimming removed 0 bases at V and 1 base at J, with 3 bases between. The CDR3 covers 13 residues.

The gene calls are TRBV6-2 or TRBV6-3 and TRBJ2-7; D is uncertain. This CDR3 has 12 amino acids. CDR1 MNHEY and CDR2 SVGEGT come from the germline V gene. Trimming took off 4 bases at V and 2 bases at J, with 6 bases between the two ends. The CDR3 spells CASSSFTYEQYF. The CDR3 DNA reads as TGTGCCAGCAGTTCCTTTACCTACGAGCAGTACTTC.

CDR3 in amino acids: CASSKKTEDGYTF. In DNA form, the CDR3 reads TGTGCCAGCAGCAAAAAGACGGAGGATGGCTACACCTTC. This rearrangement joins TRBV21-1 to TRBJ1-2. TRBV21-1 is a recognized pseudogene. The CDR3 is made up of 13 amino acids.

The chain couples TRBV7-2 to TRBJ1-2; D not resolved. V lost 8 bases to trimming and J lost 8 bases, with 21 bases between them. Germline lookup yields CDR1 SGHTA and CDR2 FQGNSA. The CDR3 is 14 residues long. The CDR3 spells CASGPMGGLGGYTF. The CDR3 region has the DNA TGTGCCAGCGGACCCATGGGAGGGTTGGGCGGCTACACCTTC.

In this sample, this clone turned up many times. The J gene is TRBJ1-2, the V gene TRBV14, with D uncertain. V shed 1 base and J shed 8 bases, with 8 bases lying between them. The CDR3 consists of 12 residues. Germline CDR1 and CDR2: SGHDN and FVKESK. The chain's CDR3 is CASSQVVGGYTF. In DNA, the CDR3 is TGTGCCAGCAGCCAAGTGGTTGGCGGCTACACCTTC.

V is TRBV11-2 and J is TRBJ2-7, with 10 nucleotides matching TRBD1. The V gene's germline CDR1 is SGHAT and CDR2 FQNNGV. This CDR3 contains 16 residues. V lost 5 bases to trimming and J lost 2 bases; unmatched junction nucleotides: 9. CDR3 nucleotides: TGTGCCAGCAGCCCGGGAGGGGACAGGGGAACCTACGAGCAGTACTTC. It yields the protein CASSPGGDRGTYEQYF.

The gene calls are TRBV6-1 and TRBJ2-7; 7 bases are shared with TRBD1. CDR1 is MNHNS, CDR2 SASEGT, per germline. This CDR3 spans 15 amino acids. V lost 3 bases to trimming and J lost 3 bases; unmatched junction nucleotides: 8. The CDR3, as DNA: TGTGCCAGCAGTGAGTGGACAGGAGACCTCTACGAGCAGTACTTC. It specifies CASSEWTGDLYEQYF.

The chain uses TRBV19 and TRBJ1-2; 9 positions match TRBD1. V trimming: 0 bases; J trimming: 6 bases; junction bases outside the gene matches: 14. The CDR3 has 18 amino acids. Looked up from germline, CDR1 is LNHDA and CDR2 is SQIVND (reference sequence). CDR3 loop: CASSIDLANRGRLDGYTF. DNA of the CDR3: TGTGCCAGTAGTATAGACCTGGCTAACAGGGGGCGTCTAGATGGCTACACCTTC. Using reference TRBV19 and TRBJ1-2 for the parts outside the CDR3, the full variable domain is DGGITQSPKYLFRKEGQNVTLSCEQNLNHDAMYWYRQDPGQGLRLIYYSQIVNDFQKGDIAEGYSVSREKKESFPLTVTSAQKNPTAFYLCASSIDLANRGRLDGYTFGSGTRLTVV.

The V gene is TRBV6-5, the J gene TRBJ1-2; D remains unclear. From germline, CDR1 is MNHEY and CDR2 SVGAGI. V was shortened by 6 bases and J by 6 bases, with 8 bases between the two germline ends. The CDR3 has 11 amino acids. The CDR3 loop reads CASRKGDGYTF. The CDR3 DNA reads TGTGCCAGCAGAAAGGGAGATGGCTACACCTTC.

The V call is TRBV4-2, the J call TRBJ2-7, with a tentative D call TRBD2 (6 bases). V was pared by 4 bases and J by 6 bases, with 16 bases between. The CDR3 is 14 amino acids. Germline lookup yields CDR1 LGHNA and CDR2 YNFKEQ. CDR3 sequence: CASSPSRRDGEQYF. The DNA for the CDR3 is TGTGCCAGCAGCCCCAGTCGGAGGGATGGCGAGCAGTACTTC.

The J gene is TRBJ1-1, the V gene TRBV6-5; 9 nucleotides match TRBD1. The CDR3 extends over 14 amino acids. With V trimmed by 7 bases and J by 1 base, 4 bases remained unmatched. Germline loops: CDR1 MNHEY, CDR2 SVGAGI. CDR3 nucleotides: TGTGCCAGCAAGGGGGACAGGGCGAACACTGAAGCTTTCTTT. It specifies CASKGDRANTEAFF.

The chain links TRBV6-5 to TRBJ2-7; maybe TRBD1 (6 bases). CDR1 is MNHEY, CDR2 SVGAGI, per germline. Trimming took off 5 bases at V and 1 base at J, with 15 bases between the two ends. The CDR3 contains 15 residues. In DNA, the CDR3 is TGTGCCAGCAGTAAAAATCCGGGACAATCCTACGAGCAGTACTTC. This sequence encodes CASSKNPGQSYEQYF.

The chain employs TRBV7-8 and TRBJ2-1, with TRBD2 matching 7 bases. The CDR3 loop spans 14 amino acids. CDR1 and CDR2 (germline): SGHVS, FQNEAQ. V gave up 4 bases and J gave up 4 bases; unmatched junction bases: 4. The CDR3 coding sequence is TGTGCCAGCAGCTCACTAGCGAGTTACAATGAGCAGTTCTTC. Its translation: CASSSLASYNEQFF.

A few counts support this clone. The chain recombines TRBV9 with TRBJ2-2, with D possibly being TRBD2 (6 bases). CDR3 length: 15 amino acids. V lost 8 bases and J 7 bases, leaving 21 bases between the germline ends. Germline CDR1 is SGDLS and CDR2 is YYNGEE. CDR3 nucleotides: TGTGCCAGTGATTCAGGACTACTATTTAGCGGGGAGCTGTTTTTT. Its translation is CASDSGLLFSGELFF.

The gene calls are TRBV9 and TRBJ2-1; weak D call: TRBD2 (5 bases). V lost 7 bases to trimming and J lost 7 bases, with 12 bases between them. Germline lookup yields CDR1 SGDLS and CDR2 YYNGEE. The CDR3 covers 12 residues. CDR3 protein: CASAGLPNEQFF. As DNA, the CDR3 is TGTGCCAGCGCTGGACTCCCTAATGAGCAGTTCTTC.

CDR3 residues: CASSLLRGGANTGELFF. The CDR3 bases are TGTGCCAGCAGTCTACTTCGCGGGGGAGCGAACACCGGGGAGCTGTTTTTT. J is TRBJ2-2 and V is TRBV28; 7 bases match TRBD2. V gave up 5 bases and J gave up 0 bases; unmatched junction bases: 9. The length of the CDR3 is 17 residues. The germline V gene has CDR1 MDHEN and CDR2 SYDVKM.

The genes are TRBV19 and TRBJ1-5; the D gene is possibly TRBD1 (5 bases). Trimming took off 9 bases at V and 4 bases at J, with 22 bases between the two ends. This CDR3 has 16 amino acids. The germline V gene has CDR1 LNHDA and CDR2 SQIVND (reference sequence). The CDR3 DNA reads TGTGCCAGCGAGGCCCGGGGCCGCGGGGGAAATCAGCCCCAGCATTTT. Translated: CASEARGRGGNQPQHF.

The V call is TRBV6-5, the J call TRBJ1-3; a weak D match, TRBD1 (6 bases). Germline CDR1 is MNHEY and CDR2 is SVGAGI. The V end lost 0 bases, the J end lost 2 bases, and 11 bases lay between the germline ends. This CDR3 region has 16 residues. The CDR3 region has the DNA TGTGCCAGCAGTTACTCACCGGCAGGGGCTGGAAACACCATATATTTT. Protein product: CASSYSPAGAGNTIYF.

This sequence joins TRBV5-1 and TRBJ1-2, with 7 bases lining up with TRBD1. Germline V gives CDR1 SGHRS, CDR2 YFSETQ. The CDR3 extends over 18 amino acids. The V gene end was trimmed by 0 bases and the J gene end by 4 bases; junction bases not matched to a gene: 15. The DNA for the CDR3 is TGCGCCAGCAGCTTGGAAGGCGCCGGACAGGCCAAGGGCTATGGCTACACCTTC. Its protein is CASSLEGAGQAKGYGYTF.

V usage is TRBV4-1 and J usage is TRBJ2-7; the match to TRBD1 covers 7 bases. CDR3 length equals 16 residues. Unmatched junction bases numbered 8, after V lost 3 bases and J lost 0 bases. CDR1 is MGHRA and CDR2 is YSYEKL in the germline V gene. The CDR3 loop is CASSQIGTANSYEQYF. CDR3 coding DNA: TGCGCCAGCAGCCAGATTGGGACAGCGAACTCCTACGAGCAGTACTTC.